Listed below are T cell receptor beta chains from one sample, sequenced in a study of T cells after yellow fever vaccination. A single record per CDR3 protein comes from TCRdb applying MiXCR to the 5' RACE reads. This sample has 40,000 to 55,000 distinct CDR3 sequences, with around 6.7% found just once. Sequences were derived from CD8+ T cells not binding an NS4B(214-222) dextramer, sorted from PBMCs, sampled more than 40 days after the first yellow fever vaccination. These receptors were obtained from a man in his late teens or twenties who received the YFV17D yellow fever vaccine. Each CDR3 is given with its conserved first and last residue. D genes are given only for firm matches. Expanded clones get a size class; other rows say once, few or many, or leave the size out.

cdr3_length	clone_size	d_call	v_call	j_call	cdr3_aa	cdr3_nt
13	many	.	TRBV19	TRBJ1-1	CASSPWQDTEVFF	TGTGCCAGTAGTCCCTGGCAGGACACTGAAGTTTTCTTT
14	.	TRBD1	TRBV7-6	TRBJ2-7	CASSWDTGGNEQYF	TGTGCCAGCAGCTGGGACACAGGGGGCAACGAGCAGTACTTC
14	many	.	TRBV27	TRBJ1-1	CASSLKGSNTEAFF	TGTGCCAGCAGTTTAAAAGGGTCCAACACTGAAGCTTTCTTT
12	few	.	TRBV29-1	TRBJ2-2	CSAPKGTGELFF	TGCAGCGCACCTAAGGGCACCGGGGAGCTGTTTTTT
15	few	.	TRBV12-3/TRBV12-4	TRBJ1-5	CASSFGSRGDQPQHF	TGTGCCAGCAGTTTCGGCAGTCGGGGGGATCAGCCCCAGCATTTT
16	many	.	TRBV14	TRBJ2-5	CASSQFVGSTQETQYF	TGTGCCAGCAGCCAGTTTGTCGGGAGTACCCAAGAGACCCAGTACTTC
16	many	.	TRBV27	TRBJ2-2	CASSFRAGRPTGELFF	TGTGCCAGCAGTTTTAGGGCAGGGCGTCCCACCGGGGAGCTGTTTTTT
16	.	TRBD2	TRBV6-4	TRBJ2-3	CASSEGLAGGPDTQYF	TGTGCCAGCAGTGAGGGACTAGCGGGGGGGCCAGATACGCAGTATTTT
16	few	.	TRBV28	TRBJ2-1	CASSLSRQGSFNEQFF	TGTGCCAGCAGTCTTTCCCGCCAGGGCTCGTTCAATGAGCAGTTCTTC
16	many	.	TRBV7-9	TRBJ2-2	CASSLGTERNTGELFF	TGTGCCAGCAGCTTAGGGACCGAGAGGAACACCGGGGAGCTGTTTTTT
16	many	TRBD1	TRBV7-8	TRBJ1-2	CASRPGTGGLNYGYTF	TGTGCCAGCAGGCCCGGGACAGGGGGCCTAAACTATGGCTACACCTTC
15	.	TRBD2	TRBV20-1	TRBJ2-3	CSASSSGVYTDTQYF	TGCAGTGCTAGTTCTAGCGGGGTTTACACAGATACGCAGTATTTT
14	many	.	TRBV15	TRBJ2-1	CATSIRLSGDEQFF	TGTGCCACCAGCATACGACTCTCGGGGGATGAGCAGTTCTTC
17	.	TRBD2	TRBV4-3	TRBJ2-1	CASSQDGGLAGGPEQFF	TGCGCCAGCAGCCAAGATGGGGGTCTAGCGGGGGGGCCTGAGCAGTTCTTC
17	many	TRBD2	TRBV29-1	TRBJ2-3	CSVEFAGGPWITDTQYF	TGCAGCGTTGAATTTGCGGGGGGGCCTTGGATCACAGATACGCAGTATTTT
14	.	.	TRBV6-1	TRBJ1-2	CASRGPPANYGYTF	TGTGCCAGCAGGGGCCCTCCGGCAAACTATGGCTACACCTTC